This T cell receptor beta chain was documented in a study of spatial heterogeneity in lung cancer. Study-wide background: Within raw reads, each unique TCR and UMI combination appeared on average more than ten times. Notes on the study in general: Mutation counts in tumors were tracked by counts of expanded intratumoral alpha and beta TCRs.

By share, this clonotype counts as hyperexpanded. Its antigen is unidentified. V dropped 3 bases and J dropped 8 bases, with 20 bases sitting between them. The CDR3 runs 15 residues. CDR1 is DFQATT and CDR2 is SNEGSKA in the germline V gene (reference sequence). The time point was: sample taken at primary tumor resection. A total of approximately 69 untreated early-stage non-small cell lung cancer patients served as donors. Researchers sequenced whole RNA taken from tumor, nontumor lung or frozen PBMC without sorting. The library protocol tagged each TCR cDNA with a unique molecular identifier. One entry per CDR3 protein, called by TCRdb with MiXCR from the 5' RACE reads. The repertoire holds around 9,900 distinct CDR3 sequences, with roughly 6% as singletons.

This sample comprised lung tumor tissue, obtained at surgery. The chain links TRBV20-1 to TRBJ2-1; tentatively, D is TRBD2 (6 bases). The source is a female donor with early-stage non-small cell lung cancer. The CDR3 spells CSARGLGLPTHEQFF. The CDR3 coding sequence is TGCAGTGCTAGGGGCCTGGGACTGCCTACACATGAGCAGTTCTTC.